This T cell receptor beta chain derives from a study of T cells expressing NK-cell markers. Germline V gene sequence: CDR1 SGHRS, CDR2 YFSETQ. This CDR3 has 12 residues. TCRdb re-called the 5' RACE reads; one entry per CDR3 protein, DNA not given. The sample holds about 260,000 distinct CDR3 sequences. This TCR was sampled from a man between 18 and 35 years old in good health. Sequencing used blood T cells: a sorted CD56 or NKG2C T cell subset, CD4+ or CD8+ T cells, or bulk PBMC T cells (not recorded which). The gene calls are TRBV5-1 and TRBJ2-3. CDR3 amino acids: CASSFAGGTQYF.